This T cell receptor (beta chain) was captured by sequencing in a study of blood T cell repertoires in COVID-19 (dated by TCRdb to the early 2020s). With respect to the entire study: The collaborator samples originated in the United States, Italy and Spain and spanned the acute and convalescent phases of COVID-19. The material from the prospective study consisted of cDNA or gDNA derived from T cells, B-cell-depleted T cells, or PBMCs. Subjects who had been exposed to COVID-19, were actively infected with it, or had recovered from it provided the deeply sampled blood TCRbeta repertoires that made up the dataset. The repertoires were released in a freely available public database intended as a resource for research on the immune response to SARS-CoV-2. Samples came from the ongoing ImmuneRACE study (first 160 participants) plus 1,254 subjects from 6 global collaborators. The sample metadata nearly always contained a de-identified subject ID, COVID-19 status, age in years and sex. Where available, HLA class I and class II types were obtained from metadata supplied by the sample provider rather than from assay-based typing.

Comments on this clone: Which antigen it targets is not known. Base-call qualities are not available, and no considerably larger clone is one nucleotide away.

Beyond this particular receptor, the publication reports: The quantity of clinical and demographic metadata differed by source and by participant and was supplied without curation.

The immunoSEQ Assay, a bias-controlled multiplex PCR, was used to amplify TCRbeta CDR3 regions from genomic DNA. As for the original processing: Within the assay, amplification of reference gene primers was used to estimate how many nucleated cells each sample contained. To quantify the absolute abundance of each unique TCRbeta CDR3 rearrangement, sequence reads were collapsed and filtered. For each sample, productive Simpson clonality was calculated as the square root of Simpson's diversity index over productive rearrangements. TCRdb limited this immuneACCESS table to in-frame rearrangements with V and J called. A share of clones is missing; checked studies link under half to unresolved V genes, and the rest is unexplained. Clone size and V and J calls were adopted from that table, with D and trimming inferred from the DNA. Present in this sample are fewer than 300,000 clones, 80% to 95% of which were seen just once. The ten most abundant clones make up 2.2% of the sample.

CDR1 and CDR2 (SGHVS, FQNEAQ) derive from the germline V gene. The germline V and J ends show losses of 10 bases and 3 bases respectively, and no gene match explains 9 bases of the junction. The CDR3 has 14 amino acids, counting the end cysteine and phenylalanine. Left in the record is the CDR3 DNA by itself, 42 bases read in frame from the first base. In Seattle, one collaborating source enrolled patients while the infection was active and tracked those patients longitudinally over the course of disease. Whole blood was collected in K2EDTA tubes by collaborating institutions according to the institutions' own protocols. Collaborator samples were shipped for TCRbeta analysis as frozen whole blood, isolated PBMCs, or DNA extracted from either sample type.

The chain links TRBV7-8 with TRBJ1-1; 9 of the junction bases match TRBD1. The material sequenced was peripheral blood. The source is a woman aged 30 to 39 with COVID-19, enrolled during active disease. Here the CDR3 is given as CAILSDRGDTEAFF. The sequence in DNA is TGTGCCATCCTTTCCGACAGGGGGGACACTGAAGCTTTCTTT.